These T cell receptor beta chains were read from a single sample in a study of cytomegalovirus exposure and HLA in healthy donors. Repertoires were generated with immunoSEQ multiplex PCR, while TCRdb's copy carries only in-frame clones and drops some. The sample records 200,000 or so clones, around 84% being singletons. Sequences were obtained from PBMCs. These receptors all stem from a woman younger than 45 in good health and CMV-seropositive. Each CDR3 is given with its conserved first and last residue. D genes are given only for firm matches. Size is omitted from some rows. Given values are once, few, many or a class for expanded clones.

CDR3aa: CSVVAGVHDIQYF
CDR3nt: TGCAGCGTTGTAGCGGGAGTTCACGACATTCAGTACTTC
abundance: NA
v_gene: TRBV29-1
j_gene: TRBJ2-4
d_gene: TRBD2

CDR3aa: CAWSTSGSPASSYNEQFF
CDR3nt: TGTGCCTGGTCGACTAGCGGGAGTCCAGCGAGCTCCTACAATGAGCAGTTCTTC
abundance: NA
v_gene: TRBV30
j_gene: TRBJ2-1
d_gene: TRBD2

CDR3aa: CASSIQGQRTDTQYF
CDR3nt: TGTGCCAGCAGCATTCAGGGACAGCGCACAGATACGCAGTATTTT
abundance: NA
v_gene: TRBV9
j_gene: TRBJ2-3
d_gene: TRBD1

CDR3aa: CASSLVRGEQYF
CDR3nt: TGTGCCAGCAGCTTAGTCAGAGGCGAGCAGTACTTC
abundance: NA
v_gene: TRBV7-6
j_gene: TRBJ2-7
d_gene: NA

CDR3aa: CASSQPLESGANTGELFF
CDR3nt: TGTGCCAGCAGCCAACCTTTAGAGTCCGGGGCGAACACCGGGGAGCTGTTTTTT
abundance: once
v_gene: TRBV2
j_gene: TRBJ2-2
d_gene: NA

CDR3aa: CASSSKKTGLGQPQHF
CDR3nt: TGTGCCAGCAGTAGTAAAAAAACAGGGCTCGGACAGCCCCAGCATTTT
abundance: NA
v_gene: TRBV28
j_gene: TRBJ1-5
d_gene: NA

CDR3aa: CASSLVRDTEAFF
CDR3nt: TGTGCCAGCAGCTTGGTCAGGGACACTGAAGCTTTCTTT
abundance: once
v_gene: TRBV5-6
j_gene: TRBJ1-1
d_gene: NA

CDR3aa: CASSYPQQGHSYEQYF
CDR3nt: TGTGCCAGCAGTTACCCCCAACAGGGACACTCCTACGAGCAGTACTTC
abundance: many
v_gene: TRBV6-6
j_gene: TRBJ2-7
d_gene: NA

CDR3aa: CASSQYRGSNTEAFF
CDR3nt: TGTGCCAGCAGCCAATACAGGGGGTCAAACACTGAAGCTTTCTTT
abundance: NA
v_gene: TRBV5-8
j_gene: TRBJ1-1
d_gene: TRBD1

CDR3aa: CASSLGLAGVNEQFF
CDR3nt: TGCGCCAGCAGCCTGGGACTAGCGGGAGTTAATGAGCAGTTCTTC
abundance: NA
v_gene: TRBV5-1
j_gene: TRBJ2-1
d_gene: TRBD2

CDR3aa: CASSLSLLDTIYF
CDR3nt: TGTGCTAGCAGCTTGAGCCTCTTGGACACCATATATTTT
abundance: NA
v_gene: TRBV7-7
j_gene: TRBJ1-3
d_gene: NA

CDR3aa: CASGGSAGYSETQYF
CDR3nt: TGTGCCAGCGGGGGGAGCGCGGGGTACTCGGAGACCCAGTACTTC
abundance: NA
v_gene: TRBV2
j_gene: TRBJ2-5
d_gene: NA

CDR3aa: CASSYGVGRGTEAFF
CDR3nt: TGTGCCAGCTCGTATGGGGTAGGGAGGGGAACTGAAGCTTTCTTT
abundance: once
v_gene: TRBV6-5
j_gene: TRBJ1-1
d_gene: NA

CDR3aa: CASSFAGSGELFF
CDR3nt: TGTGCCAGCAGTTTCGCAGGTAGCGGGGAGCTGTTTTTT
abundance: NA
v_gene: TRBV27
j_gene: TRBJ2-2
d_gene: NA

CDR3aa: CASNDGTFNEQFF
CDR3nt: TGTGCCAGCAACGACGGGACTTTCAATGAGCAGTTCTTC
abundance: few
v_gene: TRBV25-1
j_gene: TRBJ2-1
d_gene: NA

CDR3aa: CASSEGQVLETQYF
CDR3nt: TGTGCCAGCTCGGAAGGACAGGTGTTGGAGACCCAGTACTTC
abundance: NA
v_gene: TRBV19
j_gene: TRBJ2-5
d_gene: TRBD1

CDR3aa: CAAAVRGGPSGELFF
CDR3nt: TGTGCCGCGGCGGTTCGGGGAGGGCCCTCCGGGGAGCTGTTTTTT
abundance: NA
v_gene: TRBV27
j_gene: TRBJ2-2
d_gene: TRBD2

CDR3aa: CATHHPGQDNEQFF
CDR3nt: TGTGCCACCCATCACCCAGGACAGGACAATGAGCAGTTCTTC
abundance: NA
v_gene: TRBV28
j_gene: TRBJ2-1
d_gene: TRBD1

CDR3aa: CASSLGTAGTSGRSEQFF
CDR3nt: TGTGCCAGCTCACTAGGTACAGCCGGGACTAGCGGGAGGAGTGAGCAGTTCTTC
abundance: NA
v_gene: TRBV18
j_gene: TRBJ2-1
d_gene: TRBD2

CDR3aa: CSVASTSRLHEQFF
CDR3nt: TGCAGCGTTGCGTCGACTAGCCGGCTCCATGAGCAGTTCTTC
abundance: NA
v_gene: TRBV29-1
j_gene: TRBJ2-1
d_gene: TRBD2

CDR3aa: CASSWGPTGVNQPQHF
CDR3nt: TGCGCCAGCAGCTGGGGACCGACAGGGGTCAATCAGCCCCAGCATTTT
abundance: NA
v_gene: TRBV5-1
j_gene: TRBJ1-5
d_gene: TRBD1

CDR3aa: CASSTSRREAINTGELFF
CDR3nt: TGTGCCAGCAGCACAAGCCGGCGGGAGGCCATAAACACCGGGGAGCTGTTTTTT
abundance: once
v_gene: TRBV9
j_gene: TRBJ2-2
d_gene: TRBD2

CDR3aa: CASKAGGTEAFF
CDR3nt: TGTGCCAGCAAGGCAGGAGGAACTGAAGCTTTCTTT
abundance: NA
v_gene: TRBV25-1
j_gene: TRBJ1-1
d_gene: NA

CDR3aa: CSAEAAEKLFF
CDR3nt: TGCAGCGCCGAGGCCGCGGAAAAACTGTTTTTT
abundance: NA
v_gene: TRBV29-1
j_gene: TRBJ1-4
d_gene: NA

CDR3aa: CASSLGTSGMGGEQFF
CDR3nt: TGCGCCAGCAGCTTGGGGACTAGCGGGATGGGGGGTGAGCAGTTCTTC
abundance: NA
v_gene: TRBV5-1
j_gene: TRBJ2-1
d_gene: TRBD2

CDR3aa: CASSPKGGASYEQYF
CDR3nt: TGTGCCAGCAGCCCCAAGGGCGGGGCTTCCTACGAGCAGTACTTC
abundance: NA
v_gene: TRBV6-6
j_gene: TRBJ2-7
d_gene: NA

CDR3aa: CASSLGGSEVDTQYF
CDR3nt: TGCGCCAGCAGCTTGGGTGGCTCCGAGGTAGATACGCAGTATTTT
abundance: NA
v_gene: TRBV5-1
j_gene: TRBJ2-3
d_gene: NA

CDR3aa: CASSPLAGNTEAFF
CDR3nt: TGTGCCAGCAGCCCCCTGGCGGGGAACACTGAAGCTTTCTTT
abundance: NA
v_gene: TRBV7-2
j_gene: TRBJ1-1
d_gene: NA

CDR3aa: CASSLGQNYGYTF
CDR3nt: TGCGCCAGCAGTCTGGGACAGAACTATGGCTACACCTTC
abundance: few
v_gene: TRBV10-1
j_gene: TRBJ1-2
d_gene: TRBD1

CDR3aa: CASRVTVDYEQYF
CDR3nt: TGTGCCAGCAGAGTTACGGTAGATTACGAGCAGTACTTC
abundance: NA
v_gene: TRBV6-5
j_gene: TRBJ2-7
d_gene: NA

CDR3aa: CASSFRQANVADTQYF
CDR3nt: TGCGCCAGCAGCTTCCGACAGGCTAATGTCGCAGATACGCAGTATTTT
abundance: NA
v_gene: TRBV5-1
j_gene: TRBJ2-3
d_gene: NA

CDR3aa: CASSLGPGQTYEQYF
CDR3nt: TGCGCCAGCAGCCTAGGCCCCGGACAAACCTACGAGCAGTACTTC
abundance: NA
v_gene: TRBV5-1
j_gene: TRBJ2-7
d_gene: NA

CDR3aa: CSVNAGGNQPQHF
CDR3nt: TGCAGCGTCAACGCGGGTGGGAATCAGCCCCAGCATTTT
abundance: NA
v_gene: TRBV29-1
j_gene: TRBJ1-5
d_gene: NA

CDR3aa: CSVDRSGSGGPYEQYF
CDR3nt: TGCAGCGTTGATCGTAGCGGGAGCGGCGGCCCCTACGAGCAGTACTTC
abundance: NA
v_gene: TRBV29-1
j_gene: TRBJ2-7
d_gene: TRBD2

CDR3aa: CSVGQGAPGQYF
CDR3nt: TGCAGCGTAGGACAGGGGGCGCCGGGGCAGTACTTC
abundance: NA
v_gene: TRBV29-1
j_gene: TRBJ2-7
d_gene: TRBD1

CDR3aa: CASSLGDRGYYGYTF
CDR3nt: TGCGCCAGCAGCTTGGGGGACAGGGGGTATTATGGCTACACCTTC
abundance: NA
v_gene: TRBV5-1
j_gene: TRBJ1-2
d_gene: TRBD1

CDR3aa: CASSQIGTDLWPQHF
CDR3nt: TGTGCCAGCAGCCAGATCGGGACAGACCTTTGGCCCCAGCATTTT
abundance: NA
v_gene: TRBV28
j_gene: TRBJ1-5
d_gene: TRBD1

CDR3aa: CASSRLTGGTEAFF
CDR3nt: TGTGCCAGCAGCCGCCTGACAGGGGGCACTGAAGCTTTCTTT
abundance: NA
v_gene: TRBV9
j_gene: TRBJ1-1
d_gene: TRBD1

CDR3aa: CASGGGFTGGYTF
CDR3nt: TGTGCCAGTGGTGGGGGGTTTACGGGCGGCTACACCTTC
abundance: NA
v_gene: TRBV2
j_gene: TRBJ1-2
d_gene: NA

CDR3aa: CASSLGAANTGELFF
CDR3nt: TGCGCCAGCAGCCTAGGGGCGGCGAACACCGGGGAGCTGTTTTTT
abundance: NA
v_gene: TRBV5-1
j_gene: TRBJ2-2
d_gene: NA

CDR3aa: CASRTSFGDEQFF
CDR3nt: TGTGCCAGCAGGACTAGCTTCGGGGATGAGCAGTTCTTC
abundance: NA
v_gene: TRBV28
j_gene: TRBJ2-1
d_gene: TRBD2

CDR3aa: CASSRGNLGEQYF
CDR3nt: TGCGCCAGCAGCCGCGGAAACTTGGGCGAGCAGTACTTC
abundance: NA
v_gene: TRBV4-1
j_gene: TRBJ2-7
d_gene: NA

CDR3aa: CASSLYQGNGYTF
CDR3nt: TGTGCCAGCAGTCTATACCAGGGCAATGGCTACACCTTC
abundance: few
v_gene: TRBV28
j_gene: TRBJ1-2
d_gene: NA

CDR3aa: CAWSVRRTTEAFF
CDR3nt: TGTGCCTGGAGTGTACGGAGGACGACTGAAGCTTTCTTT
abundance: once
v_gene: TRBV30
j_gene: TRBJ1-1
d_gene: NA

CDR3aa: CAITKGEDSSNEQFF
CDR3nt: TGTGCCATCACTAAAGGGGAGGACTCCTCCAATGAGCAGTTCTTC
abundance: NA
v_gene: TRBV10-3
j_gene: TRBJ2-1
d_gene: NA

CDR3aa: CASSLEQGGNTIYF
CDR3nt: TGTGCCAGCAGCTTAGAGCAGGGAGGGAACACCATATATTTT
abundance: once
v_gene: TRBV7-9
j_gene: TRBJ1-3
d_gene: NA

CDR3aa: CASSLDAGAGELFF
CDR3nt: TGCGCCAGCAGCTTGGATGCGGGAGCCGGGGAGCTGTTTTTT
abundance: NA
v_gene: TRBV5-1
j_gene: TRBJ2-2
d_gene: TRBD2

CDR3aa: CASSQAALREYGYTF
CDR3nt: TGCGCCAGCAGCCAAGCCGCCTTGAGGGAGTATGGCTACACCTTC
abundance: NA
v_gene: TRBV4-1
j_gene: TRBJ1-2
d_gene: NA